This T cell receptor (beta chain) was recorded in a study of blood T cells in healthy people across ages. Per the germline V gene, CDR1 is SGDLS and CDR2 is YYNGEE. The trim removed 3 bases at V and 7 bases at J, leaving 10 bases unmatched. The CDR3 sequence is 15 residues long. It was with a sample-barcoded 5' primer and a J-beta primer mix that a second PCR of roughly 7 to 12 cycles was run. Each cDNA molecule, via a template-switch adaptor with 12 random nucleotides, was tagged. TCRdb analysed the 5' RACE reads with MiXCR anew, one entry per CDR3 protein. The sample holds some 860,000 distinct CDR3 sequences, around three fifths seen once.

The sequence derives from a man aged 40-55 years in good health. This chain connects TRBV9 to TRBJ1-2, with TRBD1 identical over 9 bases. The sequencing sample was made of blood. CDR3: CASSDSPGTGFGYTF. The CDR3 DNA follows: TGTGCCAGCAGCGATAGCCCCGGGACAGGGTTTGGCTACACCTTC.